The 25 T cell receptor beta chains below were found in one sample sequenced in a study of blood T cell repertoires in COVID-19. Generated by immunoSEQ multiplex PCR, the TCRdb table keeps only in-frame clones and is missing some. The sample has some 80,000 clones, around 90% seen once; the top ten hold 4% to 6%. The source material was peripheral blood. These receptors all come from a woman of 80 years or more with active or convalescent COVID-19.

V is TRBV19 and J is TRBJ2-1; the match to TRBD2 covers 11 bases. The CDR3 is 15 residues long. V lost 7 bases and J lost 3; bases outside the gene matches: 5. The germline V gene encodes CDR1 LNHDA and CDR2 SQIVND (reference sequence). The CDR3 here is CASTTSGGFYNEQFF. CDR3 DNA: TGTGCCAGTACTACTAGCGGGGGTTTCTACAATGAGCAGTTCTTC.

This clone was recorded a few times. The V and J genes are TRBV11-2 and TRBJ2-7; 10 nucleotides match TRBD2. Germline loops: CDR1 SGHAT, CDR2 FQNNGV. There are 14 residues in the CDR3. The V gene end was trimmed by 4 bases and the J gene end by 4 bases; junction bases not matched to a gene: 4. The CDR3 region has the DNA TGTGCCAGCAGCTCATCTAGCGGGGGTTACGAGCAGTACTTC. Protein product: CASSSSSGGYEQYF.

The CDR3: CASTIGTGAGTQYF. The CDR3 nucleotides are TGTGCCAGCACCATCGGGACAGGGGCTGGGACCCAGTACTTC. The J gene is TRBJ2-5, the V gene TRBV9; 10 bases agree with TRBD1. The V gene end was trimmed by 6 bases and the J gene end by 7 bases; junction bases not matched to a gene: 9. This CDR3 is 14 amino acids long. CDR1 SGDLS and CDR2 YYNGEE come from the germline V gene.

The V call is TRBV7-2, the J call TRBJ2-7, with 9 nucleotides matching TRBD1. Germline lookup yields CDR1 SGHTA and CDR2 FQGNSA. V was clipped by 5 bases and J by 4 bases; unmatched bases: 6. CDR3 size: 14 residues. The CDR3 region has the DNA TGTGCCAGCAGCAGGGGACAGGGTCCTTACGAGCAGTACTTC. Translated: CASSRGQGPYEQYF.

As DNA, the CDR3 is TGTGCCAGCAGTTTAGGGGGACAGGGGTTCTCCTACGAGCAGTACTTC. Protein sequence: CASSLGGQGFSYEQYF. The chain has TRBV28 and TRBJ2-7; 10 bases map to TRBD1. Germline-derived CDR1 and CDR2 are MDHEN and SYDVKM. This CDR3 region has 16 residues. The ends lost 2 bases at V and 0 bases at J; junction bases unmatched: 4.

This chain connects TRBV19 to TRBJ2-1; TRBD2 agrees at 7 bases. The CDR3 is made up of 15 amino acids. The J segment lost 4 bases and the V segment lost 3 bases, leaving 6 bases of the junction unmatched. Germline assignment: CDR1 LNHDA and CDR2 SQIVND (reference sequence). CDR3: CASSISGGFYNEQFF. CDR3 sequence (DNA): TGTGCCAGTAGTATTTCGGGAGGATTTTACAATGAGCAGTTCTTC.

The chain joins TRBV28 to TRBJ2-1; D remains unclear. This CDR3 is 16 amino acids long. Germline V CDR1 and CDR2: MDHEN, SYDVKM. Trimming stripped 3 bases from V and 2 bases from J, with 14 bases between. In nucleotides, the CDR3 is TGTGCCAGCAGTTTTCACCGCACACGGGCCTACAATGAGCAGTTCTTC. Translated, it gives CASSFHRTRAYNEQFF.

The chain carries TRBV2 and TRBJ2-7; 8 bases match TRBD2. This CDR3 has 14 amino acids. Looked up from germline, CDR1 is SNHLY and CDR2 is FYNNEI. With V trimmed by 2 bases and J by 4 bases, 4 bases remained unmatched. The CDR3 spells CASSERLARYEQYF. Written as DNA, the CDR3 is TGTGCCAGCAGTGAACGACTAGCGAGGTACGAGCAGTACTTC.

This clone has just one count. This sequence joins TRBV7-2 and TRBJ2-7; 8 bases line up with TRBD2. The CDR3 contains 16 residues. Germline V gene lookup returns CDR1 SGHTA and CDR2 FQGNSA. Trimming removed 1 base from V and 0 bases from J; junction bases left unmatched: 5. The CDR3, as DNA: TGTGCCAGCAGCTTAGGATGGACTAGCTTCTCCTACGAGCAGTACTTC. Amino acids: CASSLGWTSFSYEQYF. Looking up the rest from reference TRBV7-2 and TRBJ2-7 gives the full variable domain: GAGVSQSPSNKVTEKGKDVELRCDPISGHTALYWYRQSLGQGLEFLIYFQGNSAPDKSGLPSDRFSAERTGGSVSTLTIQRTQQEDSAVYLCASSLGWTSFSYEQYFGPGTRLTVT.

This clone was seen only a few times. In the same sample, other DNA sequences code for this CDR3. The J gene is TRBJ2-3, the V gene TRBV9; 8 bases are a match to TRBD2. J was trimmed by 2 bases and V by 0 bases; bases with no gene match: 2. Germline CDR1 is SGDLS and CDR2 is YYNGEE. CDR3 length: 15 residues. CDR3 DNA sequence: TGTGCCAGCAGCGTAGCGGGGGGGCCCACAGATACGCAGTATTTT. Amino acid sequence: CASSVAGGPTDTQYF. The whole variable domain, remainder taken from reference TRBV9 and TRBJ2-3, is DSGVTQTPKHLITATGQRVTLRCSPRSGDLSVYWYQQSLDQGLQFLIQYYNGEERAKGNILERFSAQQFPDLHSELNLSSLELGDSALYFCASSVAGGPTDTQYFGPGTRLTVL.

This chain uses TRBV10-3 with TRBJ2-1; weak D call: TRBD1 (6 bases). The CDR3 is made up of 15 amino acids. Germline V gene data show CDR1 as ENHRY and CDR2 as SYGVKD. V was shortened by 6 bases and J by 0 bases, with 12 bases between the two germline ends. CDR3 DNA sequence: TGTGCCATCAGGGAGACAGGATCCTCCTACAATGAGCAGTTCTTC. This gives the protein CAIRETGSSYNEQFF.

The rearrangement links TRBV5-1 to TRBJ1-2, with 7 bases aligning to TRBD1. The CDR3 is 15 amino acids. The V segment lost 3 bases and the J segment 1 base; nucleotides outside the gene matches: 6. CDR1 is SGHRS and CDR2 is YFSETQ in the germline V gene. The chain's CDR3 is CASSSTAGGNYGYTF. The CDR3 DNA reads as TGCGCCAGCAGCTCTACGGCAGGGGGTAACTATGGCTACACCTTC.

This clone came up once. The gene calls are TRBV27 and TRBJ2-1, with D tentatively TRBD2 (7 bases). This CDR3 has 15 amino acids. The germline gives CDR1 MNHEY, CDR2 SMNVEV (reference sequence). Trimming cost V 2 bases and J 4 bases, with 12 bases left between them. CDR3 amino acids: CASSLGGAQYNEQFF. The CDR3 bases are TGTGCCAGCAGTTTAGGGGGGGCCCAGTACAATGAGCAGTTCTTC.

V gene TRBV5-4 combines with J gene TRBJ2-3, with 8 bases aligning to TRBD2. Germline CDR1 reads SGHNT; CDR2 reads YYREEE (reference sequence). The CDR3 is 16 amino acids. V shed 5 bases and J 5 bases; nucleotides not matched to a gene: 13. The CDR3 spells CASRTGAGALGDTQYF. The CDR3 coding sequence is TGTGCCAGCAGGACGGGAGCGGGGGCCTTAGGAGATACGCAGTATTTT.

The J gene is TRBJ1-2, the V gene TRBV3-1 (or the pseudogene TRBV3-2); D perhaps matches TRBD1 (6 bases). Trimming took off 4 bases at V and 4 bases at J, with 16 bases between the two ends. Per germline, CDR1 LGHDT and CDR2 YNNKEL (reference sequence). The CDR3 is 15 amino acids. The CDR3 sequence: CASSRPTTGSYGYTF. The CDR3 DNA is TGTGCCAGCAGCCGACCGACTACAGGGTCCTATGGCTACACCTTC.

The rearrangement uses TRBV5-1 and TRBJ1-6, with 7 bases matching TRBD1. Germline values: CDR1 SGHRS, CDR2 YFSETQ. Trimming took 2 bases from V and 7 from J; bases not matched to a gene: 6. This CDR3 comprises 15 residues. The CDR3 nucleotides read TGCGCCAGCAGCTTTACAGGGGTAGGGAATTCACCCCTCCACTTT. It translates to CASSFTGVGNSPLHF. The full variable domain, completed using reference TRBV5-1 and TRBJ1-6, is KAGVTQTPRYLIKTRGQQVTLSCSPISGHRSVSWYQQTPGQGLQFLFEYFSETQRNKGNFPGRFSGRQFSNSRSEMNVSTLELGDSALYLCASSFTGVGNSPLHFGNGTRLTVT.

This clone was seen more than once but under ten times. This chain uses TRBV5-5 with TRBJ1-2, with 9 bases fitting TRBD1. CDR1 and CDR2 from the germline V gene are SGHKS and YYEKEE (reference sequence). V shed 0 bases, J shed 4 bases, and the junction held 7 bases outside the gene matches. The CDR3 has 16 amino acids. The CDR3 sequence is CASSLAGTGGAYGYTF. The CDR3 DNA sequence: TGTGCCAGCAGCTTGGCCGGAACAGGGGGCGCCTATGGCTACACCTTC.

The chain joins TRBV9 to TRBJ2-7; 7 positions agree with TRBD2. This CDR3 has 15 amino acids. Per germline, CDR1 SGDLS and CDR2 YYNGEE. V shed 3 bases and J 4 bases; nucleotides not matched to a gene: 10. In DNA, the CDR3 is TGTGCCAGCAGCGGCCATAGTGGGGGGGGATACGAGCAGTACTTC. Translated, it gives CASSGHSGGGYEQYF.

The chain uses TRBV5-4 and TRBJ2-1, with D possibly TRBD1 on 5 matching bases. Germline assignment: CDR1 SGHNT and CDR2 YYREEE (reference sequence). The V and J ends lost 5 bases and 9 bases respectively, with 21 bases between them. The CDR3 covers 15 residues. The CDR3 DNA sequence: TGTGCCAGCAGTGAGCAGGGTCTGACCGGTGGTGAGCAGTTCTTC. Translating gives CASSEQGLTGGEQFF.

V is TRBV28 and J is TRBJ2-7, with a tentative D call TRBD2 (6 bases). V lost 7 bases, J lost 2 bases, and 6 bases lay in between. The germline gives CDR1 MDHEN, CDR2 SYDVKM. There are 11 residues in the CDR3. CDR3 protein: CASTGAYEQYF. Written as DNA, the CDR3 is TGTGCCAGCACGGGAGCCTACGAGCAGTACTTC.

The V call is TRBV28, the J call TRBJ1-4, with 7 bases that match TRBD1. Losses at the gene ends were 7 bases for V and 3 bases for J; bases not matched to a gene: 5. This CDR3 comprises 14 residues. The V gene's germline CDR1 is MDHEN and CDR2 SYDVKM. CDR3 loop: CASTIGGPNEKLFF. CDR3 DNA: TGTGCCAGCACCATAGGGGGCCCTAATGAAAAACTGTTTTTT. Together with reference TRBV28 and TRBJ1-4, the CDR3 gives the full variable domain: DVKVTQSSRYLVKRTGEKVFLECVQDMDHENMFWYRQDPGLGLRLIYFSYDVKMKEKGDIPEGYSVSREKKERFSLILESASTNQTSMYLCASTIGGPNEKLFFGSGTQLSVL.

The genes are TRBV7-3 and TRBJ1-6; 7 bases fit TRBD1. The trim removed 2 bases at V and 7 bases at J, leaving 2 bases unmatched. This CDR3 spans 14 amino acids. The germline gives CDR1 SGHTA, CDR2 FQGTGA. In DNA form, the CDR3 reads TGTGCCAGCAGCTTAGGGACAGTAAATTCACCCCTCCACTTT. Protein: CASSLGTVNSPLHF.

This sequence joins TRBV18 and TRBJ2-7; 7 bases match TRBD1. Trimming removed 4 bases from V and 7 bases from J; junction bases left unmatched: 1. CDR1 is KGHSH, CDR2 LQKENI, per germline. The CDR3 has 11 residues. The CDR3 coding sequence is TGTGCCAGCTCACTGACAGGGGAGCAGTACTTC. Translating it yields CASSLTGEQYF.

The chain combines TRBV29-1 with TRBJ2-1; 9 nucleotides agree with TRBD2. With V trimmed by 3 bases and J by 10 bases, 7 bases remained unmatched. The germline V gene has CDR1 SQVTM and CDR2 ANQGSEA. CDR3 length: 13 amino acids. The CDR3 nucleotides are TGCAGCGTTGATCCTAGCGGGAAACAGGAGCAGTTCTTC. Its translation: CSVDPSGKQEQFF.

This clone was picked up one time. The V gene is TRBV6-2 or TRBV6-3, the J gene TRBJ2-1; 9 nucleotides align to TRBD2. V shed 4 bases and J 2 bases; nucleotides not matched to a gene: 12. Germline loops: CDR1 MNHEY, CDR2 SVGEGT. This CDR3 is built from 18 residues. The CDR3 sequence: CASSSGPLAGLTYNEQFF. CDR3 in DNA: TGTGCCAGCAGTTCCGGACCTCTAGCGGGACTAACCTACAATGAGCAGTTCTTC.